These T cell receptor beta chains were read from a single sample in a study of PD-1 blockade in classical Hodgkin lymphoma. Assay used: immunoSEQ multiplex PCR; TCRdb lists only in-frame clones, some missing. The sample has some 90,000 clones, under 85% seen once. The material sequenced was peripheral blood mononuclear cells (PBMCs), taken before the fourth cycle of nivolumab. The receptors were gathered from a human donor with classical Hodgkin lymphoma. Both conserved end residues are part of each CDR3. A D gene is named only where the DNA matches it firmly.

d_gene,v_gene,len,CDR3aa
.,TRBV30,13,CAWSVVGPLGAFF
TRBD2,TRBV14,13,CASSLTSGSVGFF
.,TRBV21-1,14,CARLTGDISYEQYF
.,TRBV2,15,CASRAQGIGNSPLHF
.,TRBV7-2,16,CASSLVGSTMNTEAFF
TRBD2,TRBV18,16,CASSPPIGRAGYEQYF
TRBD1,TRBV5-1,14,CASGTGGLGTEAFF
TRBD2,TRBV4-2,16,CASSQVVAGVGHEQYF
.,TRBV28,15,CASSPSGTSNQPQHF
TRBD2,TRBV6-5,15,CASSLVAGVTDTQYF
.,TRBV2,14,CASSLGTSGETQYF
TRBD1,TRBV18,16,CASSLTGTGYVTEAFF
.,TRBV5-1,15,CASSSLGFGQETQYF
.,TRBV5-6,13,CASSFRLAETQYF
.,TRBV19,14,CASSRQPSTDTQYF
.,TRBV5-5,14,CASSWGQEGGEAFF
.,TRBV27,15,CASSLLQGTNSPLHF
.,TRBV6-1,13,CASSDGRRYEQYF
.,TRBV9,14,CASSARRLDYGYTF
TRBD1,TRBV15,17,CATSRGDSLSGANVLTF
.,TRBV5-1,15,CASSSTPTEVVEQFF
.,TRBV20-1,11,CSARKVGEQYF
.,TRBV6-5,12,CASSSPSNEQFF
.,TRBV5-6,12,CASSSAGPRQYF
.,TRBV7-2,15,CASSPSAGLENTIYF
TRBD2,TRBV9,16,CASSLIAGDQTDTQYF
.,TRBV11-2,14,CASSSEGTTDTQYF
.,TRBV9,13,CASSVSPDGEQYF
.,TRBV20-1,11,CSARGLGTQYF
TRBD1,TRBV25-1,13,CASTQGGTDTQYF
TRBD1,TRBV19,14,CASSQRQGTYEQYF
.,TRBV5-1,15,CASSLMTTGGTEAFF
.,TRBV6-5,13,CASTAQGGNTIYF
.,TRBV28,13,CASSLDPGWGYTF
.,TRBV6-1,14,CASRSGTPLYEQYF
TRBD1,TRBV7-2,14,CASSLGTGYNEQFF
TRBD2,TRBV5-6,17,CASSGMLAGGSYNEQFF
.,TRBV10-2,15,CASNPRVEKNTEAFF
.,TRBV2,15,CASTYVPSAGYGYTF
.,TRBV5-8,16,CASSLGVLARSGELFF
.,TRBV6-5,15,CASSSLGGGRYEQYF
.,TRBV11-2,15,CASSFGHMNTGELFF
.,TRBV19,14,CASSTTGSFTEAFF
.,TRBV5-1,14,CASSLVGSNYGYTF
TRBD1,TRBV30,15,CAWSEGTGPSYEQYF
TRBD1,TRBV5-1,13,CASRTGWDTEAFF
.,TRBV7-3,11,CASSSRDTQYF
.,TRBV2,14,CASTAYSSTDTQYF
.,TRBV5-6,14,CASSLGGSLFGYTF
TRBD1,TRBV5-4,14,CASGQGTGRNEQYF
.,TRBV19,14,CASSIDRGTDTQYF
.,TRBV5-1,13,CASSFRGENIQYF
.,TRBV27,16,CASSASQGHLSYEQYF
.,TRBV28,11,CASSRTLEQFF